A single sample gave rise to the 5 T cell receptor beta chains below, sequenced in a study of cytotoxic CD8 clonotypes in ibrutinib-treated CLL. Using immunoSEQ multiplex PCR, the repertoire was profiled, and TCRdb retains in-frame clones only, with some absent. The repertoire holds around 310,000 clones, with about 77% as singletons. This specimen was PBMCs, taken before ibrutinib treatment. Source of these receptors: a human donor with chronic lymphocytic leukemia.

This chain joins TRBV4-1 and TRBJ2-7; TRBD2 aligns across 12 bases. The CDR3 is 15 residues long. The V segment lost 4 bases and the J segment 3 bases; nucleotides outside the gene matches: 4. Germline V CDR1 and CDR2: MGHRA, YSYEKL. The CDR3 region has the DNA TGCGCCAGCAGCCGACTAGCGGGAGCGTTCTACGAGCAGTACTTC. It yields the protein CASSRLAGAFYEQYF.

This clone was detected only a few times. The CDR3 nucleotides read TGTGCCAGCAGCCAATTCCGGGAAAGTCGTAGTGAAAAACTGTTTTTT. This sequence encodes CASSQFRESRSEKLFF. The chain couples TRBV7-8 to TRBJ1-4; D gene uncertain. The germline V and J ends were trimmed by 5 bases and 7 bases, with 20 bases remaining between them. From germline, CDR1 is SGHVS and CDR2 FQNEAQ. The CDR3 is made up of 16 amino acids.

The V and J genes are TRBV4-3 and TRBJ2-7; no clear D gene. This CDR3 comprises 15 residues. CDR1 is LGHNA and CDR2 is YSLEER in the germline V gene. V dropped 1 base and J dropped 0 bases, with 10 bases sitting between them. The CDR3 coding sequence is TGCGCCAGCAGCCAAGTCCGCGGAAACTCCTACGAGCAGTACTTC. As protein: CASSQVRGNSYEQYF.

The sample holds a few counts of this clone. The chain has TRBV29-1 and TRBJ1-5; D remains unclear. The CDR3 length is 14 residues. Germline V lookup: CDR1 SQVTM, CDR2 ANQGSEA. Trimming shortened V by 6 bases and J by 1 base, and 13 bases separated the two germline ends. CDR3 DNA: TGCAGCGTGGCGGTTATGGGGAGCAATCAGCCCCAGCATTTT. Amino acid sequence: CSVAVMGSNQPQHF. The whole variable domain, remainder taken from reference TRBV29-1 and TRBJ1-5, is SAVISQKPSRDICQRGTSLTIQCQVDSQVTMMFWYRQQPGQSLTLIATANQGSEATYESGFVIDKFPISRPNLTFSTLTVSNMSPEDSSIYLCSVAVMGSNQPQHFGDGTRLSIL.

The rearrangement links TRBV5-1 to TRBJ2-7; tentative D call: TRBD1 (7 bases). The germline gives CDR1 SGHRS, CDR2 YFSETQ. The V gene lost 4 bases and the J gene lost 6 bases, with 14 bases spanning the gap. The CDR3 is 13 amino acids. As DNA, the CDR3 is TGCGCCAGCAGCACAGGGGACGGGAGCGAGCAGTACTTC. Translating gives CASSTGDGSEQYF.